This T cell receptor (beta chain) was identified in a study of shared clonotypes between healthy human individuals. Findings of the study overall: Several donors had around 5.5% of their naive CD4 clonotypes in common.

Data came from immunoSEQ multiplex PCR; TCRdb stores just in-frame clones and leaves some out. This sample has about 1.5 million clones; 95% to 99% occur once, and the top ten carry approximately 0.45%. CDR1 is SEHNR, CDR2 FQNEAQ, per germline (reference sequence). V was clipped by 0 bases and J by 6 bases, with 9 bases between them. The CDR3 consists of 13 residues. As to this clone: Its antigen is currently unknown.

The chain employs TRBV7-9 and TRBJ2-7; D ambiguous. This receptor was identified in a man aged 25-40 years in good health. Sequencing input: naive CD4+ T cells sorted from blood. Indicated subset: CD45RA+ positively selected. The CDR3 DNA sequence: TGTGCCAGCAGCTTAGCTCCTGCGGCCGAGCAGTACTTC. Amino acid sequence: CASSLAPAAEQYF.